The 2 T cell receptor beta chains listed next were all sequenced from one sample in a study of T cells in Graves' hyperthyroidism and ophthalmopathy (dated by TCRdb to about 2019). Library creation used multiplex PCR. Data came from an Illumina HiSeq 2000. The TCR beta CDR3 regions were amplified from RNA transcripts. The first round of RT-PCR for the TCR CDR3 was performed with the HTBI primer set and the Qiagen OneStep RT-PCR kit. TCRdb passed the public sequencing reads through fastp at Q25 and MiXCR, retaining productive beta sequences. Merged by CDR3 protein, the rows form single entries marked with the most common genes and DNA. This sample holds some 770,000 distinct CDR3 sequences; around 17% were observed only once. Jointly, the top ten make up about 8.4% of the sample. Material: blood. Receptors were obtained from a man aged 18 to 29 with Graves' hyperthyroidism.

This clonotype was seen at least ten times. V gene TRBV11-3 combines with J gene TRBJ2-1; unclear D gene. The CDR3 spans 11 residues. With 6 bases removed from V and 7 bases from J, the gap between germline ends came to 7 bases. CDR1 and CDR2 (germline): SGHNT, YENEEA. The CDR3 DNA sequence: TGTGCCAGCAGGAGAAATAATGAGCAGTTCTTC. This encodes CASRRNNEQFF.

The chain couples TRBV12-3 or TRBV12-4 to TRBJ1-1, with 9 positions matching TRBD1. V shed 6 bases, J shed 3 bases, and the junction held 5 bases outside the gene matches. The CDR3 loop spans 14 amino acids. The CDR3 DNA is TGTGCCAGCAGCCTCACAGGGGGCCACACTGAAGCTTTCTTT. Translated: CASSLTGGHTEAFF.